This T cell receptor (beta chain) was profiled in a study of shared clonotypes between healthy human individuals (dated by TCRdb to 2020 to 2022). Study-level background: The cohort comprised a couple of women and a few men aged 18 to 49 years. The study deeply sequenced blood TCR repertoires of several healthy adults to estimate repertoire size and the extent of clonotype sharing between individuals. Libraries were prepared and TCR repertoires were sequenced by different laboratories using diverse techniques, in order to increase sequencing depth and limit assay-specific biases. Leukapheresis yielded between about 0.8 and 9.5 billion PBMCs per donor. Broader findings and caveats from the paper: Sampling was restricted to blood, and TCR repertoires in tissue are likely to differ from TCR repertoires in blood. The small number of donors limited the genetic and exposure-history diversity represented. Pairwise subsampling led to the expectation that sequencing depth would affect the degree of clonotype sharing among donors.

A note on this clone: The antigen it binds to is not known. No much larger clone is present one base from it, and per-base qualities are unavailable.

The donors were healthy, HIV-negative adults with no recently reported acute infections or vaccinations. Every donor was a Caucasian adult living in Nashville, Tennessee, USA. For unsorted samples, 90 million or so PBMCs were counted and genomic DNA was extracted with the QIAamp DNA Blood Mini kit. Blood was obtained by leukapheresis, after which PBMCs were separated by Ficoll-Histopaque density gradient centrifugation and cryopreserved in liquid nitrogen vapor phase. Trimming costs V 0 bases and J 4 bases, and their ends lie 7 bases apart. From the cysteine through the phenylalanine, the CDR3 covers 14 amino acids. CDR3 DNA is the only sequence kept; it has 42 bases, read in frame from the first base. The CDR1 and CDR2 encoded by the germline V gene (reference sequence) are SEHNR and FQNEAQ. Using the deep immunoSEQ assay, multiplex PCR amplified TCR CDR3 regions from genomic DNA. For each cell subset, the extracted genomic DNA was distributed evenly across all wells of several immunoSEQ 96-well plates, and each plate served as one replicate. Each replicate PCR for unsorted PBMC received roughly 0.3 ug genomic DNA, equal to about 30,000 T cell genomes. Ten immunoSEQ deep assay plates were used to sequence the unsorted PBMC genomic DNA. Purified libraries were quantified with a Qubit 3.0 fluorometer, sized on a Bioanalyzer 2100, and re-quantified with the KAPA Library Quantification kit. Every immunoSEQ 96-well plate was sequenced on a dedicated single-read 150-cycle Illumina NextSeq 550 flow cell. As for how the authors treated the data: Because the immunoSEQ output included only junctional sequences and no quality scores, the filtering could not be the same as the filtering used for full-length reads. Sequences were annotated with PyIR, a Python wrapper for IgBLAST v1.9, and V/J genes and CDR3 were assigned using IMGT germline references. Reads with weak V/J assignments (E-value above 1e-6), missing CDR3, stop codons, out-of-frame junctions, or ambiguous translated residues were removed. V3J clonotypes were defined by identical inferred V gene, J gene, and CDR3 amino acid sequence. Percentage overlap between repertoires was computed as shared unique clonotypes divided by the size of the smaller repertoire. Repertoire richness was assessed with RTK rarefaction, the Chao1 estimator, and Recon v2.1 estimates of unobserved clonotypes. The table comes from immuneACCESS by way of TCRdb, which keeps in-frame sequences with V and J called. Part of the clones is missing from these tables; in studies checked, under half for an unresolved V gene and the rest for unknown reasons. V and J calls and clone size are as listed in that table; D and trimming were resolved from the DNA. This sample is represented by approximately 460,000 clones; around 77% of them were singletons. The ten largest clones capture about 12% of the sample.

The sequence links TRBV7-9 to TRBJ1-3; the D segment cannot be called with confidence. The sample consisted of PBMCs. The source is a woman aged 40 to 49 in good health. Some clones in this sample may be carry-over from other donors' samples. The CDR3 amino acid sequence is: CASSLASTGNTIYF. The nucleotides read TGTGCCAGCAGCTTAGCCTCGACAGGAAACACCATATATTTT.